This T cell receptor (beta chain) was captured by sequencing in a study of TIL therapy for anti-PD-1-resistant metastatic lung cancer. Background on the study: Half of patients were current or former smokers. Tumors carried a median roughly 1.5 non-synonymous mutations per megabase.

The time point is: pre-treatment sample, taken before nivolumab and TIL therapy. The immunoSEQ assay was v3. Assay: immunoSEQ multiplex PCR; the TCRdb copy retains only in-frame clones and omits some. The data hold about 60,000 clones, with around 63% observed a single time. This CDR3 region has 13 residues. Deletions cut 4 bases from V and 8 bases from J, with 13 bases between. Germline-derived CDR1 and CDR2 are SNHLY and FYNNEI. This chain uses TRBV2 with TRBJ2-3; a weak D match, TRBD1 (6 bases). The sequence was collected from a person aged 25 to 85 with non-small cell lung cancer. The starting material was blood, obtained at baseline. The CDR3 DNA follows: TGTGCCAGCAGTGTTGTTCGCAGGGGTACGCAGTATTTT. This gives the protein CASSVVRRGTQYF.